This T cell receptor (beta chain) was profiled in a study of shared clonotypes between healthy human individuals. General study results and limits: Sorted-subset sequencing was shown by rarefaction to be incomplete despite large depth.

Notes on this clone: Its specificity is not known.

The CDR3 has 13 residues. Trimming left V 7 bases short and J 0 bases short, with 12 bases between. The germline CDR1 and CDR2 sequences are SQVTM and ANQGSEA. Source study methods: ImmunoSEQ sequences covered only the junction and lacked quality scores; filtering therefore differed. Produced via immunoSEQ multiplex PCR; TCRdb's table is partial and in-frame only. V and J calls and clone size are copied from that table; D and trimming were computed from the DNA. The sample has 2 million to 2.5 million clones; approximately 94% are singletons. This clonotype was obtained from a young man in good health. The sample comprised naive CD4+ T cells sorted from blood. Subset meaning: CD45RA+ positively selected. The rearrangement uses TRBV29-1 and TRBJ2-5; D may be TRBD1 or TRBD2 (5 bases each). The CDR3 loop is CSERRGYQETQYF. DNA of the CDR3: TGCAGCGAAAGACGGGGCTACCAAGAGACCCAGTACTTC. Together with reference TRBV29-1 and TRBJ2-5, the CDR3 gives the full variable domain: SAVISQKPSRDICQRGTSLTIQCQVDSQVTMMFWYRQQPGQSLTLIATANQGSEATYESGFVIDKFPISRPNLTFSTLTVSNMSPEDSSIYLCSERRGYQETQYFGPGTRLLVL.